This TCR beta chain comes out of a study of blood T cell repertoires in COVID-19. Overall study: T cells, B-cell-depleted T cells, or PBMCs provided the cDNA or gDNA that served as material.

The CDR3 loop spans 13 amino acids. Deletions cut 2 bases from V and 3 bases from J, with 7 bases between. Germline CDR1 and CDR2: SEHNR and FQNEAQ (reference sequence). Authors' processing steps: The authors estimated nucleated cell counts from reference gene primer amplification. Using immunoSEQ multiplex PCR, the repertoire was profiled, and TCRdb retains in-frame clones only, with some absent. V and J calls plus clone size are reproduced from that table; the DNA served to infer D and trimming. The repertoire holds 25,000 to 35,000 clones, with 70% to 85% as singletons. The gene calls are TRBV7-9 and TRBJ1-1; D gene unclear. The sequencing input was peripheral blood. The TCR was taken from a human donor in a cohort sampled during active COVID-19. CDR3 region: CASSLQFDTEAFF. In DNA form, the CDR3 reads TGTGCCAGCAGCTTACAGTTCGACACTGAAGCTTTCTTT.